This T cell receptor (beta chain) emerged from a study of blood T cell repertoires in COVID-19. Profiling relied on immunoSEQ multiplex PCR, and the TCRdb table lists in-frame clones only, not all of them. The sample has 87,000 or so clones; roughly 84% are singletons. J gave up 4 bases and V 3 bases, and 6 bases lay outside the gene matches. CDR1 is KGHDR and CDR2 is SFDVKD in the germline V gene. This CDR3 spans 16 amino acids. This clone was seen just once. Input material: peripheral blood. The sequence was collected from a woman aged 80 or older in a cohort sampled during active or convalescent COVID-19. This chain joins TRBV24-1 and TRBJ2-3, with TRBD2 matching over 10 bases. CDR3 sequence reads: CATSDGGTSVADTQYF. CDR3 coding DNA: TGTGCCACCAGTGATGGAGGGACTAGCGTTGCAGATACGCAGTATTTT.